The 25 T cell receptor beta chains below all came from one sample that was sequenced in a study of early T cells in non-severe SARS-CoV-2 infection. Via MiXCR, TCRdb re-called the 5' RACE reads, giving one row per CDR3 protein. This table has some 23,000 distinct CDR3 sequences, roughly 4.8% appearing once. The source material was whole blood. These TCRs come from an adult who was a healthcare worker with PCR-confirmed SARS-CoV-2 infection or an uninfected control (not recorded which).

V gene TRBV15 combines with J gene TRBJ1-2; no firm D call. In germline, CDR1 is LNHNV, CDR2 YYDKDF (reference sequence). There are 15 residues in the CDR3. Between the trimmed V and J ends, which lost 0 bases and 4 bases, there was a span of 12 bases. CDR3 residues: CATSRDSLNPYGYTF. CDR3 DNA sequence: TGTGCCACCAGCAGAGATTCCCTAAACCCCTATGGCTACACCTTC. The whole variable domain, filled in from reference TRBV15 and TRBJ1-2, reads DAMVIQNPRYQVTQFGKPVTLSCSQTLNHNVMYWYQQKSSQAPKLLFHYYDKDFNNEADTPDNFQSRRPNTSFCFLDIRSPGLGDTAMYLCATSRDSLNPYGYTFGSGTRLTVV.

This clonotype was observed many times. The chain is built from TRBV12-3 or TRBV12-4 and TRBJ2-5; D perhaps matches TRBD2 (6 bases). The CDR3 covers 14 residues. Trimming pared 2 bases from V and 5 bases from J, leaving 12 bases between. The CDR3 nucleotides are TGTGCCAGCAGTTTACGACGGAGGGACGAGACCCAGTACTTC. Translating it yields CASSLRRRDETQYF.

The chain couples TRBV20-1 to TRBJ2-7; 10 bases are shared with TRBD2. The CDR3 totals 16 residues. After removal of 2 bases from V and 2 bases from J, the junction contained 9 bases not matched to a gene. Germline lookup yields CDR1 DFQATT and CDR2 SNEGSKA (reference sequence). CDR3 coding DNA: TGCAGTGCTAGACCCACCAGGACTAGCGGTACCTACGAGCAGTACTTC. Its protein product is CSARPTRTSGTYEQYF.

The sample holds a few counts of this clonotype. V usage is TRBV7-2 and J usage is TRBJ1-5; a weak D match, TRBD1 (5 bases). CDR1 is SGHTA, CDR2 FQGNSA, per germline. This CDR3 comprises 16 residues. Trimming cost V 2 bases and J 11 bases, with 22 bases left between them. CDR3 nucleotide sequence: TGTGCCAGCAGCTTAAGTCAAGAGGCAGGGCGCGTGGCCCAGCATTTT. This codes for CASSLSQEAGRVAQHF.

Within the sample, this clonotype is medium-sized. The gene calls are TRBV11-1 and TRBJ1-1; D not certain. The V end lost 1 base, the J end lost 2 bases, and 5 bases lay between the germline ends. The CDR3 consists of 13 residues. Germline loops: CDR1 SGHAT, CDR2 FQDESV (reference sequence). DNA for the CDR3: TGTGCCAGCAGCTTAGGAGCAAACACTGAAGCTTTCTTT. This gives the protein CASSLGANTEAFF.

This clonotype was detected only a few times. The chain has TRBV7-2 and TRBJ1-2; 7 positions match TRBD1. After removal of 3 bases from V and 6 bases from J, the junction contained 10 bases not matched to a gene. The germline V gene encodes CDR1 SGHTA and CDR2 FQGNSA. The CDR3 loop spans 15 amino acids. The CDR3 loop is CASSLVGGAQDGYTF. CDR3 nucleotide sequence: TGTGCCAGCAGCTTGGTAGGGGGCGCGCAAGATGGCTACACCTTC.

The V gene is TRBV7-6, the J gene TRBJ2-5; either TRBD1 or TRBD2 may fit D (5 bases each). V dropped 3 bases and J dropped 0 bases, with 11 bases sitting between them. This CDR3 has 15 residues. Germline V gene lookup returns CDR1 SGHVS and CDR2 FNYEAQ. CDR3 region: CASSLGTGHQETQYF. In DNA, the CDR3 is TGTGCCAGCAGCTTGGGGACGGGACACCAAGAGACCCAGTACTTC. Based on the CDR3 plus reference TRBV7-6 and TRBJ2-5, the full variable domain is GAGVSQSPRYKVTKRGQDVALRCDPISGHVSLYWYRQALGQGPEFLTYFNYEAQQDKSGLPNDRFSAERPEGSISTLTIQRTEQRDSAMYRCASSLGTGHQETQYFGPGTRLLVL.

This clonotype occurred many times. The chain couples TRBV6-1 to TRBJ1-6; 7 bases fit TRBD1. Trimming took 4 bases from V and 7 from J; bases not matched to a gene: 10. The CDR3 has 16 amino acids. Germline CDR1 reads MNHNS; CDR2 reads SASEGT. CDR3 residues: CASSVLPGQSNSPLHF. CDR3 sequence (DNA): TGTGCCAGCAGTGTGCTCCCGGGACAGTCGAATTCACCCCTCCACTTT.

This clonotype showed up just a few times. The V gene is TRBV6-1, the J gene TRBJ1-1, with no clear D. The germline V gene has CDR1 MNHNS and CDR2 SASEGT. The CDR3 totals 13 residues. V was shortened by 2 bases and J by 1 base, with 5 bases between the two germline ends. The CDR3 DNA follows: TGTGCCAGCAGTGAACATCCGAACACTGAAGCTTTCTTT. It yields the protein CASSEHPNTEAFF.

The chain recombines TRBV7-6 with TRBJ2-3, with TRBD1 matching over 7 bases. This CDR3 is 15 amino acids long. Germline V gene data show CDR1 as SGHVS and CDR2 as FNYEAQ. V lost 3 bases to trimming and J lost 5 bases; unmatched junction nucleotides: 8. DNA of the CDR3: TGTGCCAGCAGCTTGGTCTCAGGGGGTATAGATACGCAGTATTTT. Its translation: CASSLVSGGIDTQYF.

CDR3 loop: CASSDSSSGTDTQYF. The CDR3 coding sequence is TGTGCCAGCAGTGACTCGTCTAGCGGCACAGATACGCAGTATTTT. The V gene is TRBV6-4, the J gene TRBJ2-3; TRBD2 might be the D (6 bases). Germline assignment: CDR1 MRHNA and CDR2 SNTAGT. The CDR3 totals 15 residues. The V gene lost 0 bases and the J gene lost 1 base, with 8 bases spanning the gap.

This clonotype occurred many times. The chain links TRBV18 to TRBJ1-5; D ambiguous. With 3 bases removed from V and 4 bases from J, the gap between germline ends came to 10 bases. Germline V lookup: CDR1 KGHSH, CDR2 LQKENI. This CDR3 spans 14 amino acids. CDR3 amino acids: CASSPQEMNQPQHF. The CDR3 DNA is TGTGCCAGCTCACCCCAGGAGATGAATCAGCCCCAGCATTTT.

Judged by abundance, this clonotype is medium-sized. Here the CDR3 reads CASRRDIKTQYF. The CDR3 coding sequence is TGTGCCAGCAGGCGAGACATTAAGACCCAGTACTTC. The rearrangement links TRBV28 to TRBJ2-5; D is unclear. The ends were cut back, 6 bases at V and 6 bases at J, with 11 bases in the middle. The CDR3 is 12 residues long. Germline V CDR1 and CDR2: MDHEN, SYDVKM.

This clonotype was counted many times. This chain uses TRBV12-3 or TRBV12-4 with TRBJ2-5, with TRBD1 matching over 8 bases. The length of the CDR3 is 15 residues. With 6 bases clipped from V and 4 bases from J, the junction kept 10 bases outside the gene matches. In DNA form, the CDR3 reads TGTGCCAGCAGCCCTAATCAGGGGGCTAGAGAGACCCAGTACTTC. Its translation: CASSPNQGARETQYF.

This clonotype was found many times. V usage is TRBV6-1 and J usage is TRBJ1-5; D is unresolved. CDR1 is MNHNS, CDR2 SASEGT, per germline. CDR3 length: 15 amino acids. Trimming took off 4 bases at V and 3 bases at J, with 13 bases between the two ends. CDR3 in amino acids: CASSGKQQYNQPQHF. The CDR3 DNA is TGTGCCAGCAGTGGAAAGCAGCAATACAATCAGCCCCAGCATTTT.

V usage is TRBV7-9 and J usage is TRBJ1-2; TRBD1 matches 7 bases. Trimming removed 1 base from V and 8 bases from J; junction bases left unmatched: 10. This CDR3 is 15 amino acids long. The germline CDR1 and CDR2 sequences are SEHNR and FQNEAQ (reference sequence). CDR3 residues: CASSLDSRGGRGYTF. CDR3 DNA: TGTGCCAGCAGCTTAGATTCCCGAGGGGGCCGCGGCTACACCTTC.

The table lists this clonotype with many counts. V and J are TRBV5-1 and TRBJ2-5; TRBD2 matches at 14 bases. V lost 5 bases, J lost 5 bases, and 5 bases stayed unmatched. This CDR3 contains 15 residues. Germline V lookup: CDR1 SGHRS, CDR2 YFSETQ. The DNA for the CDR3 is TGCGCCAGCAGGGGACTAGCGGGAGAATGGGAGACCCAGTACTTC. Protein sequence: CASRGLAGEWETQYF.

This clonotype was seen repeatedly, ten times or more. The chain employs TRBV4-1 and TRBJ2-7; weak D call: TRBD1 (6 bases). The germline CDR1 and CDR2 sequences are MGHRA and YSYEKL. Trimming removed 1 base at V and 3 bases at J, with 13 bases between. CDR3 length: 15 residues. The CDR3 DNA sequence: TGCGCCAGCAGCCAAGGACAGGTCACCAGCTACGAGCAGTACTTC. It is translated as CASSQGQVTSYEQYF.

This clonotype was detected only a few times. V usage is TRBV10-1 and J usage is TRBJ2-3, with TRBD2 matching over 9 bases. The J segment lost 6 bases and the V segment lost 3 bases, leaving 7 bases of the junction unmatched. Germline V gives CDR1 WNHNN, CDR2 SYGVQD (reference sequence). This CDR3 contains 15 residues. CDR3 sequence (DNA): TGCGCCAGCAGTGACCAGGCGGGAGGGCCGGATACGCAGTATTTT. Translating gives CASSDQAGGPDTQYF.

This clonotype came up a few times. The CDR3 region has the DNA TGTGCCAGCAGCCGAAGACAGGGGAGAGAGACCCAGTACTTC. It yields the protein CASSRRQGRETQYF. V is TRBV7-6 and J is TRBJ2-5, with 8 bases aligning to TRBD1. This CDR3 comprises 14 residues. V dropped 5 bases and J dropped 4; count of bases not matched to a gene: 6. Germline CDR1 reads SGHVS; CDR2 reads FNYEAQ.

This clonotype was detected ten times or more. The chain uses TRBV20-1 and TRBJ2-3; the match to TRBD2 covers 10 bases. From germline, CDR1 is DFQATT and CDR2 SNEGSKA (reference sequence). The CDR3 contains 15 residues. V was pared by 1 base and J by 2 bases, with 3 bases of the junction left unmatched. The CDR3 bases are TGCAGTGCTAGAGGGACTAGCGGTAACACAGATACGCAGTATTTT. Its translation is CSARGTSGNTDTQYF.

The rearrangement joins TRBV20-1 to TRBJ1-1; the match to TRBD1 covers 9 bases. The length of the CDR3 is 13 residues. Germline CDR1 is DFQATT and CDR2 is SNEGSKA (reference sequence). Trimming removed 3 bases from V and 3 bases from J; junction bases left unmatched: 2. CDR3 bases: TGCAGTGCTAGCAGACAGGGGGACACTGAAGCTTTCTTT. This translates into CSASRQGDTEAFF.

This clonotype showed up just a few times. V gene TRBV11-2 combines with J gene TRBJ1-2, with D perhaps TRBD1 (5 bases). This CDR3 spans 11 amino acids. Looked up from germline, CDR1 is SGHAT and CDR2 is FQNNGV. Trimming left V 1 base short and J 14 bases short, with 11 bases between. CDR3 DNA: TGTGCCAGCAGCTTAGCAGGGCGGAATACCTTC. Its protein product is CASSLAGRNTF.

This clonotype was counted between two and nine times. The chain uses TRBV28 and TRBJ2-4, with 9 bases aligning to TRBD2. Germline CDR1 and CDR2: MDHEN and SYDVKM. This CDR3 comprises 14 residues. The V gene end was trimmed by 8 bases and the J gene end by 15 bases; junction bases not matched to a gene: 17. This chain's CDR3 is CASAAPGTSQRTYF. The CDR3 DNA reads TGTGCCAGCGCCGCCCCAGGGACTAGCCAGAGAACGTACTTC.

The chain has TRBV18 and TRBJ1-6; TRBD1 matches 9 bases. Germline lookup yields CDR1 KGHSH and CDR2 LQKENI. Trimming cost V 2 bases and J 9 bases; bases outside gene matches: 5. The CDR3 has 15 residues. The CDR3 is CASSPGGQGGSPLHF. The CDR3 coding sequence is TGTGCCAGCTCACCAGGGGGACAGGGTGGTTCACCCCTCCACTTT.